The T cell receptor (beta chain) under discussion was sequenced for a study of blood T cell repertoires in COVID-19. Across the study: Italy, Spain and the United States were the sources of the convalescent and acute COVID-19 samples. From T cells, B-cell-depleted T cells, or PBMCs came the material, which was cDNA or gDNA.

In the authors' methods: Estimation of nucleated cell counts relied on the amplification of reference gene primers. Produced via immunoSEQ multiplex PCR; TCRdb's table is partial and in-frame only. That table gives V, J and clone size, and the DNA gave D and trimming. The sample lists 110,000 to 150,000 clones, about 89% occurring once. The TCR comes from a man in his 60s with active or convalescent COVID-19. What was sequenced was peripheral blood.

This CDR3 is CASSSRGQGGNQPQHF. CDR3 sequence (DNA): TGTGCCAGTAGTTCACGGGGACAGGGTGGCAATCAGCCCCAGCATTTT. The rearrangement joins TRBV19 to TRBJ1-5; 9 nucleotides line up with TRBD1. This CDR3 spans 16 amino acids. Trimming removed 5 bases from V and 2 bases from J; junction bases left unmatched: 7. The germline CDR1 and CDR2 sequences are LNHDA and SQIVND (reference sequence). Together with reference TRBV19 and TRBJ1-5, the CDR3 gives the full variable domain: DGGITQSPKYLFRKEGQNVTLSCEQNLNHDAMYWYRQDPGQGLRLIYYSQIVNDFQKGDIAEGYSVSREKKESFPLTVTSAQKNPTAFYLCASSSRGQGGNQPQHFGDGTRLSIL.